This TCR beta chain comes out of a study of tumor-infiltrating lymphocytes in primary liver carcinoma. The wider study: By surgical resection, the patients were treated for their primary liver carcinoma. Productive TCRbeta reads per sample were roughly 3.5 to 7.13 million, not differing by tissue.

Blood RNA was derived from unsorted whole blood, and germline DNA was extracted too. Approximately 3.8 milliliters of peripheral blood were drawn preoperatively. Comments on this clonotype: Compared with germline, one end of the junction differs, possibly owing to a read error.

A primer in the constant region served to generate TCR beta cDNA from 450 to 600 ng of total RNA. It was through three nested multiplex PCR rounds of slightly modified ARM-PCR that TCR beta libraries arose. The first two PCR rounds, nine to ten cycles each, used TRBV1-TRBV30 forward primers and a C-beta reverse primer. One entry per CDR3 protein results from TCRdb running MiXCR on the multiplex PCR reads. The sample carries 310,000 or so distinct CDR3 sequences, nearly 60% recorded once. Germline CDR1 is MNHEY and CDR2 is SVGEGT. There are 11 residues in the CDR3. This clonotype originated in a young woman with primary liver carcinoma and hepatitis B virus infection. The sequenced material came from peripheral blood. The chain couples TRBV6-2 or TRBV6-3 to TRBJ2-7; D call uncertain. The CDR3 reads CASSIGYKQYF. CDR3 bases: TGTGCCAGCAGTATAGGCTACAAGCAGTACTTC.